This record covers a single T cell receptor (beta chain). The antigen is not known. The sample is drawn from a study of T cells in Graves' hyperthyroidism and ophthalmopathy. After removal of 5 bases from V and 2 bases from J, the junction contained 7 bases not matched to a gene. Germline V lookup: CDR1 DFQATT, CDR2 SNEGSKA (reference sequence). CDR3 length: 16 amino acids. General study results and limits: The majority of expanded thyroid clonotypes above 0.001 also appeared in blood.

The study excluded patients with uncontrolled infection, other autoimmune disease, pregnancy or lactation. RNA transcripts were the template for amplifying TCR beta CDR3 regions. Primed by the HTBI set, a first-round RT-PCR was run on the TCR CDR3. TCRdb re-called the multiplex PCR reads through MiXCR, storing one row per CDR3 protein. This sample has a few hundred thousand distinct CDR3 sequences, with around 46% found just once. Sequenced input: peripheral blood or thyroid tissue (not recorded which). The clonotype originates from a woman younger than 30 with Graves' hyperthyroidism. The chain couples TRBV20-1 to TRBJ2-7, with TRBD2 matching over 15 bases. CDR3 residues: CSASPGLAGGTYEQYF. The DNA of the CDR3 is TGCAGTGCTTCCCCGGGACTAGCGGGAGGTACCTACGAGCAGTACTTC.